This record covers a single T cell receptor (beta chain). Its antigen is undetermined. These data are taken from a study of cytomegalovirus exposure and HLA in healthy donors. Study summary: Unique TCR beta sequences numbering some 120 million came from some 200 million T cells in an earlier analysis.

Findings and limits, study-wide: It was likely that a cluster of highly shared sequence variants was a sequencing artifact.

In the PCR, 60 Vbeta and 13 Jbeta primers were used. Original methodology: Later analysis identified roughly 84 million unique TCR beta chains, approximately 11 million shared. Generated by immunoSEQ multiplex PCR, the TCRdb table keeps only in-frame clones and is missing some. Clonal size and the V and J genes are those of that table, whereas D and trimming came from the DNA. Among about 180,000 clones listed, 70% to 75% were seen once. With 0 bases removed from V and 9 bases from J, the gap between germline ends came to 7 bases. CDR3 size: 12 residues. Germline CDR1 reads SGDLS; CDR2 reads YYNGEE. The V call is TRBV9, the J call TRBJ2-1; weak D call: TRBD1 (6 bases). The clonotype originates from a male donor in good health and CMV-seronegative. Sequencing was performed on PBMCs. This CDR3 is CASSVDRAEQFF. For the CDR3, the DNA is TGTGCCAGCAGCGTAGACAGGGCTGAGCAGTTCTTC.